The clone carrying this TCR beta chain is medium-sized by share. Its cognate antigen is unknown. The data were obtained in a study of T cells in localized non-small cell lung cancer. Germline V CDR1 and CDR2: MNHGY, SAAAGT. V lost 0 bases and J 5 bases, leaving 11 bases between the germline ends. The CDR3 runs to 15 residues. Only in-frame clones appear in the TCRdb table, and some are missing; sequencing was by immunoSEQ multiplex PCR. The repertoire holds around 1,700 clones, with over 15% as singletons. Study results and limitations: Uninvolved nearby lung showed the greatest T cell clonality, exceeding that found in tumor. It remains possible that heterogeneity exists, since only one tumor region was sequenced. With higher T cell density in blood came longer overall survival.

V and J are TRBV6-8 and TRBJ1-5; TRBD1 is a possible D gene (5 bases). The receptor comes from a male donor aged 60 or over with stage III squamous cell lung carcinoma. The specimen was normal lung tissue next to the tumor, collected before any cancer treatment. In DNA, the CDR3 is TGTGCCAGCAGTTACTCGCTTAGGGGTGATCAGCCCCAGCATTTT. Translating it yields CASSYSLRGDQPQHF.